This TCR beta chain was sequenced during a study of blood T cells in healthy people across ages. About the study: There was about one barcoded beta molecule captured by template switching per two T cells. Study-wide points: Among T cells, TCR beta diversity per million cells dropped roughly linearly as age rose.

PCR was performed a second time for roughly 7 to 12 cycles using a sample-barcoded 5' primer and a J-beta primer mix. Tags on each cDNA molecule came from a template-switch adaptor with 12 random nucleotides. TCRdb fed the 5' RACE reads into MiXCR, producing one record per CDR3 protein. Of about 1,400,000 distinct CDR3 sequences in the sample, around 59% were seen once. CDR3 size: 15 residues. CDR1 and CDR2 from the germline V gene are SGHRS and YFSETQ. V was pared by 4 bases and J by 2 bases, with 8 bases of the junction left unmatched. The individuals who served as donors were healthy Caucasians living in Russia, aged roughly 6 to 95. This clonotype was seen a handful of times. Its antigen is undetermined.

The chain is built from TRBV5-1 and TRBJ1-2, with TRBD1 matching over 7 bases. The sequence derives from a man between 18 and 29 years old in good health. Sequencing used blood. The CDR3 sequence: CASSPEGQKNYGYTF. Written as DNA, the CDR3 is TGCGCCAGCAGCCCCGAGGGACAGAAGAACTATGGCTACACCTTC. Complete variable domain (other parts from reference TRBV5-1 and TRBJ1-2): KAGVTQTPRYLIKTRGQQVTLSCSPISGHRSVSWYQQTPGQGLQFLFEYFSETQRNKGNFPGRFSGRQFSNSRSEMNVSTLELGDSALYLCASSPEGQKNYGYTFGSGTRLTVV.